The 5 T cell receptor beta chains below were found in one sample sequenced in a study of cytomegalovirus exposure and HLA in healthy donors. The PCR used 60 Vbeta and 13 Jbeta primers. The method was immunoSEQ multiplex PCR; TCRdb's version includes in-frame clones alone and lacks a portion of them. The profile covers approximately 100,000 clones, with roughly 77% appearing a single time and 2% to 3% taken by the ten largest. The specimen sequenced was PBMCs. Every receptor here comes from a man aged 35 to 55 in good health and CMV-seronegative.

The chain is built from TRBV7-2 and TRBJ2-3; 7 bases match TRBD2. With V trimmed by 5 bases and J by 1 base, 6 bases remained unmatched. There are 15 residues in the CDR3. The germline V gene has CDR1 SGHTA and CDR2 FQGNSA. In nucleotides, the CDR3 is TGTGCCAGCAGCACCCGGACTAGGGGCACAGATACGCAGTATTTT. The encoded protein is CASSTRTRGTDTQYF.

The rearrangement links TRBV7-8 to TRBJ2-7; D may be TRBD2 (6 bases). The CDR3 covers 14 residues. Germline CDR1 SGHVS, CDR2 FQNEAQ. Trimming stripped 1 base from V and 2 bases from J, with 9 bases between. The CDR3 loop reads CASSLVGGTYEQYF. CDR3 bases: TGTGCCAGCAGCTTAGTCGGGGGTACCTACGAGCAGTACTTC.

V usage is TRBV27 and J usage is TRBJ2-7; D perhaps matches TRBD2 (6 bases). Trimming stripped 6 bases from V and 5 bases from J, with 29 bases between. Per germline, CDR1 MNHEY and CDR2 SMNVEV (reference sequence). CDR3 length: 18 residues. The CDR3 coding sequence is TGTGCCAGCAGGAGTTTATTAGTTCGAGGGAGGAACATCCACGAGCAGTACTTC. Its protein is CASRSLLVRGRNIHEQYF.

This chain links TRBV10-3 with TRBJ1-1; 7 positions match TRBD1. Trimming took 8 bases from V and 4 from J; bases not matched to a gene: 10. This CDR3 has 14 residues. Per germline, CDR1 ENHRY and CDR2 SYGVKD. CDR3 sequence reads: CAIGTGVAGTEAFF. The DNA of the CDR3 is TGTGCCATCGGAACAGGGGTGGCGGGCACTGAAGCTTTCTTT.

With respect to this clone: Different DNA sequences within this sample yield the same CDR3. The chain joins TRBV6-6 to TRBJ2-7; 13 bases match TRBD2. CDR3 length: 15 residues. Losses at the gene ends were 0 bases for V and 6 bases for J; bases not matched to a gene: 2. Germline V CDR1 and CDR2: MNHNY, SVGAGI (reference sequence). CDR3 in DNA: TGTGCCAGCAGTTACTCGACTAGCGGGGGGCTCGAGCAGTACTTC. This encodes CASSYSTSGGLEQYF.